One and the same sample provided the 31 T cell receptor beta chains below, sequenced in a study of cytomegalovirus exposure and HLA in healthy donors. Amplification used 60 Vbeta primers and 13 Jbeta primers. Produced via immunoSEQ multiplex PCR; TCRdb's table is partial and in-frame only. This table holds 110,000 to 150,000 clones, roughly 78% found once. Sequenced: PBMCs. The receptor set was obtained from a young man in good health and CMV-seronegative.

This clone was observed a single time. The CDR3 sequence: CASSLKRLGTEAFF. The CDR3 region has the DNA TGTGCCAGCAGCTTAAAGAGACTCGGCACTGAAGCTTTCTTT. This sequence joins TRBV7-8 and TRBJ1-1; no firm D call. CDR3 length equals 14 residues. V lost 2 bases and J 4 bases, leaving 11 bases between the germline ends. The germline V gene encodes CDR1 SGHVS and CDR2 FQNEAQ.

This clone has a single count. The rearrangement joins TRBV5-1 to TRBJ1-5, with 8 positions matching TRBD1. The germline CDR1 and CDR2 sequences are SGHRS and YFSETQ. After removal of 4 bases from V and 6 bases from J, the junction contained 9 bases not matched to a gene. This CDR3 region has 15 residues. The chain's CDR3 is CASSVQGVQGQPQHF. CDR3 bases: TGCGCCAGCAGCGTACAGGGGGTCCAAGGTCAGCCCCAGCATTTT.

The V call is TRBV27, the J call TRBJ2-7, with 14 bases aligning to TRBD2. V lost 4 bases to trimming and J lost 4 bases; unmatched junction nucleotides: 6. This CDR3 contains 16 residues. From germline, CDR1 is MNHEY and CDR2 SMNVEV (reference sequence). The CDR3 spells CASSSSTSGREYEQYF. CDR3 bases: TGTGCCAGCAGTTCCTCGACTAGCGGGAGGGAGTACGAGCAGTACTTC.

The J gene is TRBJ2-3, the V gene TRBV2; no definite D call. The CDR3 is made up of 15 amino acids. Germline assignment: CDR1 SNHLY and CDR2 FYNNEI. V dropped 8 bases and J dropped 0 bases, with 15 bases sitting between them. The CDR3, as DNA: TGTGCCAGCTGTCCTATAGGCGGAAGCACAGATACGCAGTATTTT. It specifies CASCPIGGSTDTQYF.

The rearrangement links TRBV6-1 to TRBJ1-5; D gene ambiguous. The V end was cut by 1 base, the J end by 0 bases, with 7 bases between. This CDR3 spans 15 amino acids. The V gene's germline CDR1 is MNHNS and CDR2 SASEGT. The CDR3 sequence is CASSEGPYSNQPQHF. CDR3 nucleotides: TGTGCCAGCAGTGAAGGGCCGTATAGCAATCAGCCCCAGCATTTT.

This clone was counted a single time. The chain employs TRBV5-1 and TRBJ2-4; D is possibly TRBD1 (5 bases). Trimming took off 7 bases at V and 0 bases at J, with 20 bases between the two ends. Germline CDR1 is SGHRS and CDR2 is YFSETQ. This CDR3 spans 17 amino acids. CDR3 nucleotide sequence: TGCGCCAGCCGGAGAACTTTAGGGGAACTAGCCAAAAACATTCAGTACTTC. Encoded protein: CASRRTLGELAKNIQYF.

The rearrangement uses TRBV5-1 and TRBJ1-2; 11 nucleotides agree with TRBD1. CDR1 and CDR2 (germline): SGHRS, YFSETQ. V trimming: 4 bases; J trimming: 8 bases; junction bases outside the gene matches: 16. The CDR3 is 17 amino acids. CDR3: CASSPSLADRGRGGYTF. CDR3 DNA sequence: TGCGCCAGCAGCCCATCTCTCGCGGACAGGGGGCGCGGAGGCTACACCTTC. The full variable domain, rest sourced from reference TRBV5-1 and TRBJ1-2, is KAGVTQTPRYLIKTRGQQVTLSCSPISGHRSVSWYQQTPGQGLQFLFEYFSETQRNKGNFPGRFSGRQFSNSRSEMNVSTLELGDSALYLCASSPSLADRGRGGYTFGSGTRLTVV.

For the CDR3, the DNA is TGTGCCAGCAGTTTAGGGGGAGGACGACAGCCCCAGCATTTT. Protein sequence: CASSLGGGRQPQHF. The V gene is TRBV28, the J gene TRBJ1-5, with D maybe TRBD1 (5 bases). The CDR3 totals 14 residues. Between the trimmed V and J ends, which lost 2 bases and 7 bases, there was a span of 12 bases. Germline CDR1 reads MDHEN; CDR2 reads SYDVKM.

The chain carries TRBV5-4 and TRBJ1-2; TRBD1 agrees at 9 bases. The trim removed 3 bases at V and 3 bases at J, leaving 6 bases unmatched. The CDR3 loop spans 15 amino acids. Germline V gene lookup returns CDR1 SGHNT and CDR2 YYREEE (reference sequence). The CDR3 reads CASSSPGQGDYGYTF. CDR3 nucleotides: TGTGCCAGCAGCTCACCGGGACAGGGAGACTATGGCTACACCTTC.

The chain carries TRBV5-1 and TRBJ1-1; D is perhaps TRBD1 (5 bases). The CDR3 spans 15 residues. V lost 0 bases and J lost 0, with 9 bases in between. In germline, CDR1 is SGHRS, CDR2 YFSETQ. For the CDR3, the DNA is TGCGCCAGCAGCTTGGTCGCAGGGATGAACACTGAAGCTTTCTTT. Its translation: CASSLVAGMNTEAFF.

The CDR3 DNA reads as TGTGCCAGCAGCCGAGGACAGGGGACCCAATACGAGCAGTACTTC. Amino acid sequence: CASSRGQGTQYEQYF. J is TRBJ2-7 and V is TRBV7-2, with 9 positions matching TRBD1. The germline gives CDR1 SGHTA, CDR2 FQGNSA. There are 15 residues in the CDR3. V trimming: 5 bases; J trimming: 4 bases; junction bases outside the gene matches: 9.

This chain joins TRBV28 and TRBJ2-2, with 11 bases aligning to TRBD2. CDR1 is MDHEN, CDR2 SYDVKM, per germline. V trimming: 6 bases; J trimming: 5 bases; junction bases outside the gene matches: 5. This CDR3 has 15 residues. CDR3 sequence (DNA): TGTGCCAGCAGCCTATCTAGCGGGGGGACCGGGGAGCTGTTTTTT. This codes for CASSLSSGGTGELFF.

This clone turned up a few times. This rearrangement joins TRBV2 to TRBJ2-3, with 10 bases that match TRBD2. Trimming cost V 7 bases and J 5 bases; bases outside gene matches: 6. This CDR3 spans 14 amino acids. CDR1 and CDR2 (germline): SNHLY, FYNNEI. As DNA, the CDR3 is TGTGCCAGCAATGAGCGGGAGGGAGGAGATACGCAGTATTTT. It translates to CASNEREGGDTQYF.

This chain links TRBV5-1 with TRBJ2-1; unclear D gene. Per the germline V gene, CDR1 is SGHRS and CDR2 is YFSETQ. Trimming took 4 bases from V and 9 from J, leaving 11 bases between them. This CDR3 has 12 amino acids. This CDR3 is CASSEATGEQFF. CDR3 in DNA: TGCGCCAGCAGCGAAGCTACGGGTGAGCAGTTCTTC.

The chain recombines TRBV10-3 with TRBJ1-2; 11 bases match TRBD1. The CDR3 extends over 16 amino acids. Per the germline V gene, CDR1 is ENHRY and CDR2 is SYGVKD. J was trimmed by 5 bases and V by 11 bases; bases with no gene match: 16. The CDR3 loop is CAAQSRDRGNSYGYTF. Written as DNA, the CDR3 is TGTGCCGCCCAATCGCGGGACAGGGGGAATAGTTATGGCTACACCTTC.

This chain joins TRBV9 and TRBJ2-2; D is undetermined. Between the trimmed V and J ends, which lost 2 bases and 1 base, there was a span of 12 bases. Germline V gene sequence: CDR1 SGDLS, CDR2 YYNGEE. This CDR3 spans 16 amino acids. In DNA, the CDR3 is TGTGCCAGCAGCGTTCTCGATAGACAGAACACCGGGGAGCTGTTTTTT. Residues: CASSVLDRQNTGELFF.

The chain uses TRBV15 and TRBJ1-4; perhaps TRBD1 as D (5 bases). Trimming removed 1 base at V and 7 bases at J, with 16 bases between. Germline loops: CDR1 LNHNV, CDR2 YYDKDF (reference sequence). The CDR3 contains 16 residues. The CDR3 DNA reads as TGTGCCACCAGCAGAGTTCTCCAGGGCTCGTTTGAAAAACTGTTTTTT. It is translated as CATSRVLQGSFEKLFF.

The chain carries TRBV6-1 and TRBJ1-1; 7 bases match TRBD1. CDR1 is MNHNS and CDR2 is SASEGT in the germline V gene. V gave up 6 bases and J gave up 9 bases; unmatched junction bases: 10. The CDR3 has 13 amino acids. The CDR3 sequence is CASRGGQGVKAFF. CDR3 DNA: TGTGCCAGCAGAGGCGGGCAGGGGGTGAAAGCTTTCTTT.

This clone has just one count. The gene calls are TRBV4-1 and TRBJ2-2, with a possible D match to TRBD1 (5 bases). Germline values: CDR1 MGHRA, CDR2 YSYEKL. The CDR3 sequence is 17 residues long. The germline V and J ends were trimmed by 6 bases and 1 base, with 18 bases remaining between them. The CDR3 DNA follows: TGCGCCAGCAGGGGTCCCGGAGTAGGGGAGAACACCGGGGAGCTGTTTTTT. Translating it yields CASRGPGVGENTGELFF.

This rearrangement joins TRBV30 to TRBJ1-1; 10 bases agree with TRBD1. CDR1 is GTSNPN and CDR2 is SVGIG in the germline V gene (reference sequence). V lost 0 bases to trimming and J lost 6 bases; unmatched junction nucleotides: 4. This CDR3 has 14 amino acids. The CDR3 loop reads CAWSVGTGVPEAFF. Here the CDR3 DNA reads TGTGCCTGGAGTGTAGGGACAGGGGTGCCTGAAGCTTTCTTT.

V gene TRBV2 combines with J gene TRBJ2-3, with 7 bases aligning to TRBD1. Germline V gives CDR1 SNHLY, CDR2 FYNNEI. Germline trimming cut 6 bases from V and 0 bases from J; bases unmatched to any gene: 6. The length of the CDR3 is 15 residues. CDR3 residues: CASSRGQISTDTQYF. In nucleotides, the CDR3 is TGTGCCAGCAGCAGGGGACAGATAAGCACAGATACGCAGTATTTT.

The chain couples TRBV2 to TRBJ2-1; weak D call: TRBD2 (6 bases). The germline V and J ends were trimmed by 6 bases and 10 bases, with 13 bases remaining between them. This CDR3 contains 12 residues. CDR1 is SNHLY and CDR2 is FYNNEI in the germline V gene. CDR3 in amino acids: CASRTLALEQFF. Here the CDR3 DNA reads TGTGCCAGCAGGACCCTAGCGCTAGAGCAGTTCTTC.

The CDR3 protein is CASSLQDYGYTF. CDR3 coding DNA: TGTGCCAGCAGCTTACAGGACTATGGCTACACCTTC. The rearrangement uses TRBV7-9 and TRBJ1-2, with unresolved D. Trimming pared 2 bases from V and 3 bases from J, leaving 4 bases between. From germline, CDR1 is SEHNR and CDR2 FQNEAQ (reference sequence). The CDR3 consists of 12 residues.

This chain joins TRBV7-8 and TRBJ1-4; perhaps TRBD1 as D (5 bases). Trimming pared 1 base from V and 7 bases from J, leaving 13 bases between. This CDR3 comprises 15 residues. CDR1 and CDR2 from the germline V gene are SGHVS and FQNEAQ. The CDR3 coding sequence is TGTGCCAGCAGCTTAGGATCAGGGTACGGTGAAAAACTGTTTTTT. Protein: CASSLGSGYGEKLFF.

This rearrangement joins TRBV2 to TRBJ2-4; 10 nucleotides agree with TRBD2. CDR1 is SNHLY, CDR2 FYNNEI, per germline. Trimming at V came to 6 bases and at J to 5 bases, leaving 16 bases not matched to a gene. CDR3 length equals 18 residues. The CDR3 sequence: CASSRGSGRAFLENIQYF. The CDR3 DNA sequence: TGTGCCAGCAGCCGAGGCAGCGGGAGGGCGTTCTTGGAAAACATTCAGTACTTC.

The rearrangement links TRBV5-1 to TRBJ2-5; possible D gene TRBD1, 6 bases. The closer fit of TRBJ2-7 to the DNA end suggests the J call may be wrong. The CDR3 totals 15 residues. The V gene's germline CDR1 is SGHRS and CDR2 YFSETQ. This chain's CDR3 is CASSPEGPQGGEQYF. CDR3 in DNA: TGCGCCAGCAGCCCAGAAGGGCCACAGGGCGGCGAGCAGTACTTC.

V and J are TRBV4-2 and TRBJ1-5, with D uncertain. V lost 2 bases to trimming and J lost 0 bases, with 14 bases between them. Germline-derived CDR1 and CDR2 are LGHNA and YNFKEQ. The CDR3 is 17 amino acids. CDR3 DNA sequence: TGTGCCAGCAGCCAATACACCATTATGAATAGCAATCAGCCCCAGCATTTT. Its protein product is CASSQYTIMNSNQPQHF.

The chain couples TRBV7-2 to TRBJ2-5; D perhaps matches TRBD1 (5 bases). V shed 0 bases and J shed 7 bases, with 9 bases lying between them. The CDR3 consists of 13 residues. Germline V gene sequence: CDR1 SGHTA, CDR2 FQGNSA. CDR3 in amino acids: CASSLAGPGTQYF. The CDR3 coding sequence is TGTGCCAGCAGCTTAGCGGGGCCCGGGACCCAGTACTTC. Using reference TRBV7-2 and TRBJ2-5 for the parts outside the CDR3, the full variable domain is GAGVSQSPSNKVTEKGKDVELRCDPISGHTALYWYRQSLGQGLEFLIYFQGNSAPDKSGLPSDRFSAERTGGSVSTLTIQRTQQEDSAVYLCASSLAGPGTQYFGPGTRLLVL.

The genes are TRBV29-1 and TRBJ1-5, with D possibly being TRBD1 (5 bases). The V end lost 4 bases, the J end lost 0 bases, and 7 bases lay between the germline ends. Germline V gives CDR1 SQVTM, CDR2 ANQGSEA. The CDR3 spans 13 residues. The CDR3 is CSVARDSNQPQHF. DNA for the CDR3: TGCAGCGTTGCCAGGGATAGCAATCAGCCCCAGCATTTT.

The V gene is TRBV19, the J gene TRBJ1-1; the match to TRBD1 covers 9 bases. Trimming removed 0 bases from V and 4 bases from J; junction bases left unmatched: 6. CDR3 length: 16 residues. CDR1 is LNHDA, CDR2 SQIVND, per germline (reference sequence). The CDR3 DNA sequence: TGTGCCAGTAGTATAGAACCGGGACAGGGAACCACTGAAGCTTTCTTT. Its protein is CASSIEPGQGTTEAFF.

The V gene is TRBV2, the J gene TRBJ2-3, with TRBD2 as a possible D gene (6 bases). Between the trimmed V and J ends, which lost 8 bases and 2 bases, there was a span of 14 bases. The CDR3 has 14 amino acids. Germline lookup yields CDR1 SNHLY and CDR2 FYNNEI. This chain's CDR3 is CASLRRGYTDTQYF. The CDR3 nucleotides read TGTGCCAGCCTTAGACGGGGGTACACAGATACGCAGTATTTT. The whole variable domain, filled in from reference TRBV2 and TRBJ2-3, reads EPEVTQTPSHQVTQMGQEVILRCVPISNHLYFYWYRQILGQKVEFLVSFYNNEISEKSEIFDDQFSVERPDGSNFTLKIRSTKLEDSAMYFCASLRRGYTDTQYFGPGTRLTVL.